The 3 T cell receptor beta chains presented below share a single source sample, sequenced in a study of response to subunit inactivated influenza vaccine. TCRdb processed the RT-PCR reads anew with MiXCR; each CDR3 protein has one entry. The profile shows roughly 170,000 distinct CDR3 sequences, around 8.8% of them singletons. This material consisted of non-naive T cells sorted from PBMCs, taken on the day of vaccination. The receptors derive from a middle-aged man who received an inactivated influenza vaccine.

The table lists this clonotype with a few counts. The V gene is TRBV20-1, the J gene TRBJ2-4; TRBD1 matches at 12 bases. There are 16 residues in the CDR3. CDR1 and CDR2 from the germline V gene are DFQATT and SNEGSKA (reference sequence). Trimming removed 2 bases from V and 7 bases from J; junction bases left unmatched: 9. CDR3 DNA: TGCAGTGCTAGAAGGGACAGGGGGCTTGGATATAACATTCAGTACTTC. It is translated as CSARRDRGLGYNIQYF.

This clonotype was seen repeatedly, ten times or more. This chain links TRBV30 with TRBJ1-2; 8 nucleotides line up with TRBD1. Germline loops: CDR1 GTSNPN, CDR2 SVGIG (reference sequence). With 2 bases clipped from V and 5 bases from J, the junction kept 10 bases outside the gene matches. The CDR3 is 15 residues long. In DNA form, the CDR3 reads TGTGCCTGGAGTCGCCAACTACAGGGGGGATATGGCTACACCTTC. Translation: CAWSRQLQGGYGYTF.

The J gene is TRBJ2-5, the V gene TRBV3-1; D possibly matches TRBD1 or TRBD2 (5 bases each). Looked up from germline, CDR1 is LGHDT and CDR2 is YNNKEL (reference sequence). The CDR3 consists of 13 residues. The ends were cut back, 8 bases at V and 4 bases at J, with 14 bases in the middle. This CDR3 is CASARWDAETQYF. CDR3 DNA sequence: TGTGCCAGCGCCCGCTGGGACGCAGAGACCCAGTACTTC.